The 30 T cell receptor beta chains below were found in one sample sequenced in a study of chemoradiotherapy in HPV16-positive cancers. Assay used: immunoSEQ multiplex PCR; TCRdb lists only in-frame clones, some missing. The sample consists of tens of thousands of clones, roughly 87% of them appearing once. The input for sequencing was blood, taken from a patient who underwent chemoradiotherapy. The receptors originated from a human donor with HPV-associated anogenital cancer.

The J gene is TRBJ2-6, the V gene TRBV15; 7 bases agree with TRBD1. In germline, CDR1 is LNHNV, CDR2 YYDKDF (reference sequence). CDR3 size: 18 residues. The trim removed 3 bases at V and 0 bases at J, leaving 8 bases unmatched. The CDR3 region has the DNA TGTGCCACCAGCAGCCCCGGGACAGCGAGCTCTGGGGCCAACGTCCTGACTTTC. It specifies CATSSPGTASSGANVLTF. The full variable domain, with the rest looked up from reference TRBV15 and TRBJ2-6, is DAMVIQNPRYQVTQFGKPVTLSCSQTLNHNVMYWYQQKSSQAPKLLFHYYDKDFNNEADTPDNFQSRRPNTSFCFLDIRSPGLGDTAMYLCATSSPGTASSGANVLTFGAGSRLTVL.

A few counts support this clone. The chain carries TRBV10-3 and TRBJ2-7; D is ambiguous. Germline-derived CDR1 and CDR2 are ENHRY and SYGVKD. Trimming stripped 6 bases from V and 3 bases from J, with 12 bases between. The CDR3 runs 13 residues. The CDR3 reads CAISYNPGYEQYF. The CDR3 region has the DNA TGTGCCATCAGCTACAATCCCGGCTACGAGCAGTACTTC.

The chain couples TRBV13 to TRBJ1-1; D not resolved. CDR3 size: 15 residues. The germline V and J ends were trimmed by 7 bases and 0 bases, with 15 bases remaining between them. Looked up from germline, CDR1 is PRHDT and CDR2 is FYEKMQ (reference sequence). The DNA of the CDR3 is TGTGCCAGCATCCAGGTGGTGCCCTTGAACACTGAAGCTTTCTTT. It yields the protein CASIQVVPLNTEAFF.

This clone was picked up a small number of times. This chain links TRBV5-5 with TRBJ1-1; 7 positions match TRBD1. Germline V gene data show CDR1 as SGHKS and CDR2 as YYEKEE (reference sequence). The CDR3 totals 13 residues. After removal of 9 bases from V and 2 bases from J, the junction contained 7 bases not matched to a gene. This CDR3 is CATHRQGNTEAFF. CDR3 nucleotides: TGTGCCACTCACCGACAGGGTAACACTGAAGCTTTCTTT.

This sequence joins TRBV5-1 and TRBJ2-7, with 8 bases identical to TRBD1. Germline V gene sequence: CDR1 SGHRS, CDR2 YFSETQ. CDR3 length: 14 residues. V gave up 2 bases and J gave up 7 bases; unmatched junction bases: 8. CDR3 protein: CASSFGQGGEEQYF. CDR3 sequence (DNA): TGCGCCAGCAGCTTCGGACAGGGAGGAGAAGAGCAGTACTTC. The whole variable domain, remainder taken from reference TRBV5-1 and TRBJ2-7, is KAGVTQTPRYLIKTRGQQVTLSCSPISGHRSVSWYQQTPGQGLQFLFEYFSETQRNKGNFPGRFSGRQFSNSRSEMNVSTLELGDSALYLCASSFGQGGEEQYFGPGTRLTVT.

J is TRBJ2-7 and V is TRBV13; 9 bases are a match to TRBD1. Per germline, CDR1 PRHDT and CDR2 FYEKMQ (reference sequence). This CDR3 has 16 residues. J gave up 1 base and V 0 bases, and 4 bases lay outside the gene matches. DNA of the CDR3: TGTGCCAGCAGCTTAGGCGTAGGGACAGGGTCCTACGAGCAGTACTTC. This codes for CASSLGVGTGSYEQYF.

V is TRBV29-1 and J is TRBJ1-4; D is undetermined. The germline CDR1 and CDR2 sequences are SQVTM and ANQGSEA. V shed 6 bases and J shed 0 bases, with 11 bases lying between them. The CDR3 loop spans 14 amino acids. The CDR3 is CSVSVLATNEKLFF. The CDR3 DNA follows: TGCAGCGTGTCCGTTCTTGCAACTAATGAAAAACTGTTTTTT.

The chain carries TRBV21-1 and TRBJ1-4; the table's D gene call, TRBD1, was not cross checked with the DNA. TRBV21-1 is a pseudogene. The CDR3 loop spans 21 amino acids. This CDR3 reads CASSPRAEQGESRATNEKLFF. CDR3 coding DNA: TGTGCCAGCAGCCCAAGGGCCGAACAGGGGGAAAGTAGAGCAACTAATGAAAAACTGTTTTTT.

V and J are TRBV5-8 and TRBJ1-1, with TRBD1 matching over 10 bases. The ends lost 5 bases at V and 3 bases at J; junction bases unmatched: 4. Germline loops: CDR1 SGHTS, CDR2 YDEGEE. The CDR3 loop spans 14 amino acids. The CDR3 sequence is CASRGDRGYTEAFF. In DNA form, the CDR3 reads TGTGCCAGCAGGGGGGACAGGGGCTACACTGAAGCTTTCTTT.

The chain is built from TRBV19 and TRBJ2-3, with D hard to call. The germline V gene has CDR1 LNHDA and CDR2 SQIVND (reference sequence). V dropped 2 bases and J dropped 6 bases, with 3 bases sitting between them. CDR3 length: 11 amino acids. CDR3 loop: CASSIRDTQYF. DNA for the CDR3: TGTGCCAGTAGTATACGTGATACGCAGTATTTT. Using reference TRBV19 and TRBJ2-3 for the parts outside the CDR3, the full variable domain is DGGITQSPKYLFRKEGQNVTLSCEQNLNHDAMYWYRQDPGQGLRLIYYSQIVNDFQKGDIAEGYSVSREKKESFPLTVTSAQKNPTAFYLCASSIRDTQYFGPGTRLTVL.

CDR3 nucleotides: TGTGCCAGCTGTCGGGACGTAAGCAATCAGCCCCAGCATTTT. It translates to CASCRDVSNQPQHF. V and J are TRBV10-3 and TRBJ1-5, with D tentatively TRBD1 (5 bases). The CDR3 is made up of 14 amino acids. Germline-derived CDR1 and CDR2 are ENHRY and SYGVKD. Trimming took off 10 bases at V and 1 base at J, with 14 bases between the two ends.

This clone was found once. V is TRBV5-1 and J is TRBJ1-4; perhaps TRBD1 as D (5 bases). The CDR3 is made up of 14 amino acids. Trimming removed 0 bases from V and 5 bases from J, with 8 bases in between. From germline, CDR1 is SGHRS and CDR2 YFSETQ. For the CDR3, the DNA is TGCGCCAGCAGCTTGGGGGGCCAGAATGAAAAACTGTTTTTT. It codes for CASSLGGQNEKLFF.

Only one count was recorded for this clone. The rearrangement joins TRBV27 to TRBJ2-2; D tentatively fits TRBD1 or TRBD2 (5 bases each). Trimming took off 3 bases at V and 2 bases at J, with 10 bases between the two ends. CDR1 and CDR2 (germline): MNHEY, SMNVEV (reference sequence). CDR3 size: 15 residues. The CDR3 spells CASSLKGTNTGELFF. DNA for the CDR3: TGTGCCAGCAGTTTGAAGGGGACCAACACCGGGGAGCTGTTTTTT.

The chain joins TRBV7-2 to TRBJ2-5, with D perhaps TRBD1 (6 bases). Trimming pared 0 bases from V and 4 bases from J, leaving 6 bases between. CDR3 size: 13 residues. Per the germline V gene, CDR1 is SGHTA and CDR2 is FQGNSA. As DNA, the CDR3 is TGTGCCAGCAGCTTAGCGACAGGAGAGACCCAGTACTTC. It specifies CASSLATGETQYF.

V and J are TRBV5-4 and TRBJ2-7, with 8 positions matching TRBD1. Trimming at V came to 5 bases and at J to 1 base, leaving 5 bases not matched to a gene. The germline CDR1 and CDR2 sequences are SGHNT and YYREEE (reference sequence). The CDR3 totals 14 residues. Here the CDR3 DNA reads TGTGCCAGCAGTTCGACAGGGGAGTCCTACGAGCAGTACTTC. Its translation is CASSSTGESYEQYF. Filled out from reference TRBV5-4 and TRBJ2-7, the complete variable domain reads ETGVTQSPTHLIKTRGQQVTLRCSSQSGHNTVSWYQQALGQGPQFIFQYYREEENGRGNFPPRFSGLQFPNYSSELNVNALELDDSALYLCASSSTGESYEQYFGPGTRLTVT.

This sequence joins TRBV7-3 and TRBJ2-1, with 7 positions matching TRBD2. The CDR3 has 15 amino acids. J gave up 6 bases and V 0 bases, and 5 bases lay outside the gene matches. CDR1 is SGHTA, CDR2 FQGTGA, per germline. CDR3 nucleotides: TGTGCCAGCAGCTTAACGGCTAGCGGCCGCAATGAGCAGTTCTTC. Encoded protein: CASSLTASGRNEQFF.

This chain joins TRBV7-2 and TRBJ1-3; 7 bases align to TRBD1. The CDR3 runs to 17 residues. Germline CDR1 reads SGHTA; CDR2 reads FQGNSA. The trim removed 1 base at V and 0 bases at J, leaving 6 bases unmatched. The CDR3 nucleotides are TGTGCCAGCAGCTTAGAGGGGGGGACAGCCTCTGGAAACACCATATATTTT. Translated: CASSLEGGTASGNTIYF.

The rearrangement uses TRBV2 and TRBJ2-1; D unresolved. Germline-derived CDR1 and CDR2 are SNHLY and FYNNEI. The V end was cut by 4 bases, the J end by 5 bases, with 9 bases between. CDR3 length: 13 amino acids. CDR3 loop: CASSGDVNNEQFF. The CDR3 bases are TGTGCCAGCAGTGGTGACGTGAACAATGAGCAGTTCTTC.

This clone came up a few times. The chain joins TRBV13 to TRBJ2-1, with D possibly being TRBD2 (6 bases). Germline CDR1 reads PRHDT; CDR2 reads FYEKMQ (reference sequence). This CDR3 has 16 residues. V was pared by 4 bases and J by 6 bases, with 19 bases between. For the CDR3, the DNA is TGTGCCAGCAGCTCACTCGGGAGTCGGGTCTCCAATGAGCAGTTCTTC. The encoded protein is CASSSLGSRVSNEQFF. The variable domain in full, with the rest retrieved from reference TRBV13 and TRBJ2-1, is AAGVIQSPRHLIKEKRETATLKCYPIPRHDTVYWYQQGPGQDPQFLISFYEKMQSDKGSIPDRFSAQQFSDYHSELNMSSLELGDSALYFCASSSLGSRVSNEQFFGPGTRLTVL.

V usage is TRBV5-5 and J usage is TRBJ1-3, with 8 bases lining up with TRBD1. The germline V gene has CDR1 SGHKS and CDR2 YYEKEE (reference sequence). J was trimmed by 0 bases and V by 0 bases; bases with no gene match: 5. CDR3 size: 17 residues. The CDR3 DNA reads TGTGCCAGCAGCTTGGGACAGGGGTTCCTCTCTGGAAACACCATATATTTT. Encoded protein: CASSLGQGFLSGNTIYF. The whole variable domain, filled in from reference TRBV5-5 and TRBJ1-3, reads DAGVTQSPTHLIKTRGQQVTLRCSPISGHKSVSWYQQVLGQGPQFIFQYYEKEERGRGNFPDRFSARQFPNYSSELNVNALLLGDSALYLCASSLGQGFLSGNTIYFGEGSWLTVV.

The chain has TRBV19 and TRBJ2-1, with D possibly TRBD2 on 6 matching bases. CDR3 length equals 14 residues. Trimming cost V 1 base and J 7 bases, with 11 bases left between them. The germline V gene has CDR1 LNHDA and CDR2 SQIVND (reference sequence). CDR3 residues: CASSIVGGRNEQFF. CDR3 DNA sequence: TGTGCCAGTAGTATAGTGGGGGGAAGAAATGAGCAGTTCTTC. Full variable domain (missing parts from reference TRBV19 and TRBJ2-1): DGGITQSPKYLFRKEGQNVTLSCEQNLNHDAMYWYRQDPGQGLRLIYYSQIVNDFQKGDIAEGYSVSREKKESFPLTVTSAQKNPTAFYLCASSIVGGRNEQFFGPGTRLTVL.

This clone occurred once. The rearrangement joins TRBV4-3 to TRBJ1-6; 7 nucleotides agree with TRBD1. With 3 bases clipped from V and 8 bases from J, the junction kept 4 bases outside the gene matches. The CDR3 has 14 amino acids. Germline values: CDR1 LGHNA, CDR2 YSLEER. The CDR3 loop reads CASSHRQGDSPLHF. The CDR3, as DNA: TGCGCCAGCAGCCATCGACAGGGTGATTCACCCCTCCACTTT.

The rearrangement joins TRBV5-4 to TRBJ2-4; 7 nucleotides agree with TRBD1. CDR1 and CDR2 from the germline V gene are SGHNT and YYREEE (reference sequence). The CDR3 contains 14 residues. With 5 bases clipped from V and 5 bases from J, the junction kept 7 bases outside the gene matches. CDR3 bases: TGTGCCAGCAGTGAACAGGGGACCCAAAACATTCAGTACTTC. It encodes CASSEQGTQNIQYF.

The J gene is TRBJ2-2, the V gene TRBV4-1, with 8 nucleotides matching TRBD1. This CDR3 has 17 amino acids. J gave up 6 bases and V 5 bases, and 14 bases lay outside the gene matches. In germline, CDR1 is MGHRA, CDR2 YSYEKL. CDR3 in DNA: TGCGCCAGCAGCGCCCAACGGGACAGGACTCCCGCCGGGGAGCTGTTTTTT. Translating it yields CASSAQRDRTPAGELFF.

CDR3 sequence reads: CSVEGRVDFAEAFF. The CDR3 region has the DNA TGCAGCGTTGAAGGGAGGGTGGATTTCGCTGAAGCTTTCTTT. The J gene is TRBJ1-1, the V gene TRBV29-1; D not certain. Trimming removed 1 base from V and 6 bases from J, with 15 bases in between. Germline assignment: CDR1 SQVTM and CDR2 ANQGSEA. The CDR3 contains 14 residues.

This chain links TRBV7-2 with TRBJ1-1; the D gene is possibly TRBD1 (6 bases). V lost 5 bases and J lost 2, with 12 bases in between. This CDR3 is 14 amino acids long. Per germline, CDR1 SGHTA and CDR2 FQGNSA. The CDR3 nucleotides are TGTGCCAGCAGCCTGACGACAGGTAACACTGAAGCTTTCTTT. Protein: CASSLTTGNTEAFF.

The rearrangement links TRBV18 to TRBJ2-3, with D possibly TRBD1 on 5 matching bases. This CDR3 has 17 residues. Trimming took 1 base from V and 2 from J, leaving 16 bases between them. Germline V gives CDR1 KGHSH, CDR2 LQKENI. CDR3 nucleotides: TGTGCCAGCTCACCACGCTTCAGGGATTCGGACACAGATACGCAGTATTTT. It yields the protein CASSPRFRDSDTDTQYF.

The V gene is TRBV7-3, the J gene TRBJ2-1; D ambiguous. From germline, CDR1 is SGHTA and CDR2 FQGTGA. The ends were cut back, 3 bases at V and 0 bases at J, with 6 bases in the middle. The CDR3 is 14 residues long. The CDR3 coding sequence is TGTGCCAGCAGCTTGGACCCCTCCTACAATGAGCAGTTCTTC. Protein: CASSLDPSYNEQFF.

The chain recombines TRBV2 with TRBJ2-2; 13 nucleotides agree with TRBD2. Germline V lookup: CDR1 SNHLY, CDR2 FYNNEI. V shed 4 bases and J 8 bases; nucleotides not matched to a gene: 4. The CDR3 totals 15 residues. The CDR3 here is CASSGGLAGSGELFF. DNA for the CDR3: TGTGCCAGCAGTGGGGGACTAGCGGGATCGGGGGAGCTGTTTTTT.

This chain uses TRBV5-1 with TRBJ2-1; D perhaps matches TRBD1 (5 bases). There are 14 residues in the CDR3. Germline V gives CDR1 SGHRS, CDR2 YFSETQ. Between the trimmed V and J ends, which lost 2 bases and 2 bases, there was a span of 8 bases. CDR3 sequence (DNA): TGCGCCAGCAGCTTATCACAGGCCTACAATGAGCAGTTCTTC. It specifies CASSLSQAYNEQFF.